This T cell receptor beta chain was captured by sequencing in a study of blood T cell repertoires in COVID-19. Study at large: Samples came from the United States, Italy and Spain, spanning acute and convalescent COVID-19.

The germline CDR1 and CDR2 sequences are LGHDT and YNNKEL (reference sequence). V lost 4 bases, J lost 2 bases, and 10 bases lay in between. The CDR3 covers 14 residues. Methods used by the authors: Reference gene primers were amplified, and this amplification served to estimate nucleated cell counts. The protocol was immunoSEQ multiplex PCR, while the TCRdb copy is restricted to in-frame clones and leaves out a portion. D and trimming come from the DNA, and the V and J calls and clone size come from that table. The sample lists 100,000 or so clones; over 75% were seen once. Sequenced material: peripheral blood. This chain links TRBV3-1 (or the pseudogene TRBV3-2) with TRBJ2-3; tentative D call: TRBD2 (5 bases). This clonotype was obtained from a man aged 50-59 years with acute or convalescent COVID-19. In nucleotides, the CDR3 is TGTGCCAGCAGCCTGGGCGGGTACACAGATACGCAGTATTTT. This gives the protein CASSLGGYTDTQYF.